Given below is one T cell receptor beta chain in context. This PCR relied on a set of 60 Vbeta primers and 13 Jbeta primers. Produced via immunoSEQ multiplex PCR; TCRdb's table is partial and in-frame only. Among about 130,000 clones listed, 78% were seen once. These data belong to a study of cytomegalovirus exposure and HLA in healthy donors. The clonotype originates from a woman between 40 and 50 years old in good health and CMV-seronegative. The material sequenced was PBMCs.

Written as DNA, the CDR3 is TGTGCCAGCAGTTCCGTTAGCGGGAACCGCTACGAGCAGTACTTC. Amino acids: CASSSVSGNRYEQYF. The rearrangement links TRBV6-1 to TRBJ2-5; 8 nucleotides match TRBD2. The end of the DNA fits TRBJ2-7 better, so the J call may be wrong. The CDR3 totals 15 residues. Germline values: CDR1 MNHNS, CDR2 SASEGT.